These 32 T cell receptor beta chains were all obtained from the same sample, sequenced in a study of blood T cells in healthy people across ages. Primers used in a second PCR of about 6 to 12 cycles were a sample-barcoded 5' primer and a J-beta primer mix. A single record per CDR3 protein comes from TCRdb applying MiXCR to the 5' RACE reads. This sample has around 1.5 million distinct CDR3 sequences, with 30% to 40% found just once. The sequenced sample was blood. The receptors were gathered from a woman in her twenties or thirties in good health.

The sample holds a few counts of this clonotype. This chain joins TRBV4-1 and TRBJ1-2; possibly TRBD1 for D (6 bases). Trimming left V 5 bases short and J 4 bases short, with 11 bases between. This CDR3 is 13 amino acids long. Germline CDR1 reads MGHRA; CDR2 reads YSYEKL. The CDR3 DNA sequence: TGCGCCAGCAGCTTTGACAGGACCTATGGCTACACCTTC. Its translation is CASSFDRTYGYTF.

This clonotype was observed a few times. The chain combines TRBV12-3 or TRBV12-4 with TRBJ2-3; D is unclear. V was clipped by 6 bases and J by 2 bases, with 9 bases between them. The CDR3 loop spans 13 amino acids. This CDR3 is CASRPWSTDTQYF. The CDR3 DNA is TGTGCCAGCAGGCCCTGGTCCACAGATACGCAGTATTTT.

This sequence joins TRBV20-1 and TRBJ2-7; D remains unclear. Germline CDR1 reads DFQATT; CDR2 reads SNEGSKA (reference sequence). CDR3 length: 16 residues. Trimming took 5 bases from V and 4 from J, leaving 24 bases between them. The CDR3 region has the DNA TGCAGTGCTGGATCTGCTGATTCAGGAGTTTTTTACGAGCAGTACTTC. Its protein is CSAGSADSGVFYEQYF.

A few counts support this clonotype. The gene calls are TRBV25-1 and TRBJ1-1; 7 nucleotides agree with TRBD1. CDR3 length equals 14 residues. Unmatched junction bases numbered 5, after V lost 4 bases and J lost 3 bases. Looked up from germline, CDR1 is MGHDK and CDR2 is SYGVNS. The CDR3 is CASSVAGQYTEAFF. In nucleotides, the CDR3 is TGTGCCAGCAGTGTGGCGGGACAGTACACTGAAGCTTTCTTT.

The chain carries TRBV2 and TRBJ2-5; D is undetermined. The CDR3 consists of 12 residues. V was clipped by 7 bases and J by 4 bases, with 10 bases between them. Looked up from germline, CDR1 is SNHLY and CDR2 is FYNNEI. Here the CDR3 DNA reads TGTGCCAGCACCTTGCCATCAGAGACCCAGTACTTC. It specifies CASTLPSETQYF.

V usage is TRBV6-2 or TRBV6-3 and J usage is TRBJ1-5; D uncertain. Trimming removed 2 bases at V and 3 bases at J, with 8 bases between. The germline V gene has CDR1 MNHEY and CDR2 SVGEGT. The CDR3 sequence is 14 residues long. CDR3 DNA sequence: TGTGCCAGCAGTTACGCAGGTCTCAATCAGCCCCAGCATTTT. Amino acid sequence: CASSYAGLNQPQHF.

The sample holds a few counts of this clonotype. V is TRBV7-6 and J is TRBJ2-3; D may be TRBD1 (7 bases). V dropped 5 bases and J dropped 0 bases, with 18 bases sitting between them. Germline CDR1 SGHVS, CDR2 FNYEAQ. The CDR3 totals 17 residues. The CDR3 protein is CASSLIPQGTSTDTQYF. CDR3 bases: TGTGCCAGCAGCCTAATACCACAGGGGACTAGCACAGATACGCAGTATTTT.

This clonotype was observed a handful of times. The V call is TRBV20-1, the J call TRBJ1-1, with 10 bases matching TRBD1. The CDR3 loop spans 14 amino acids. The germline gives CDR1 DFQATT, CDR2 SNEGSKA (reference sequence). J was trimmed by 1 base and V by 6 bases; bases with no gene match: 5. In DNA form, the CDR3 reads TGCAGTGCCACCCGGGACAGGGGGAACACTGAAGCTTTCTTT. This encodes CSATRDRGNTEAFF.

There are a few counts of this clonotype. This chain uses TRBV10-2 with TRBJ2-1, with 7 bases aligning to TRBD2. CDR3 length equals 14 residues. Germline V lookup: CDR1 WSHSY, CDR2 SAAADI. The ends lost 8 bases at V and 1 base at J; junction bases unmatched: 5. CDR3 loop: CASGRTSSYNEQFF. CDR3 DNA sequence: TGCGCCAGCGGAAGGACTAGTTCCTACAATGAGCAGTTCTTC.

The gene calls are TRBV30 and TRBJ1-4, with TRBD1 matching 7 bases. Trimming cost V 3 bases and J 11 bases; bases outside gene matches: 12. Germline V CDR1 and CDR2: GTSNPN, SVGIG (reference sequence). The CDR3 is made up of 14 amino acids. DNA of the CDR3: TGTGCCTGGAGCTCGGACAGGAAAGTCAAGAAACTGTTTTTT. This gives the protein CAWSSDRKVKKLFF.

This clonotype was detected only a few times. In DNA form, the CDR3 reads TGTGCCAGCAGCTTAGGAGTAGGGCGGGGAGATACGCAGTATTTT. It encodes CASSLGVGRGDTQYF. This chain connects TRBV11-3 to TRBJ2-3, with D tentatively TRBD2 (6 bases). CDR3 length: 15 residues. CDR1 and CDR2 (germline): SGHNT, YENEEA. The germline V and J ends were trimmed by 1 base and 5 bases, with 13 bases remaining between them.

This clonotype was picked up a small number of times. The V gene is TRBV7-9, the J gene TRBJ2-7; 8 nucleotides agree with TRBD2. The V gene end was trimmed by 1 base and the J gene end by 0 bases; junction bases not matched to a gene: 8. This CDR3 is 17 amino acids long. Germline assignment: CDR1 SEHNR and CDR2 FQNEAQ (reference sequence). CDR3 sequence (DNA): TGTGCCAGCAGCTTAGACTGGAACGGGGGGGCCTCCTACGAGCAGTACTTC. This translates into CASSLDWNGGASYEQYF.

The rearrangement uses TRBV15 and TRBJ2-7, with D tentatively TRBD1 (5 bases). CDR1 and CDR2 from the germline V gene are LNHNV and YYDKDF (reference sequence). Deletions cut 0 bases from V and 7 bases from J, with 13 bases between. This CDR3 region has 14 residues. DNA for the CDR3: TGTGCCACCAGCAGAGATCTAGGGGCGTTTGAGCAGTACTTC. Encoded protein: CATSRDLGAFEQYF.

This clonotype was counted between two and nine times. V gene TRBV6-2 or TRBV6-3 combines with J gene TRBJ1-4, with 8 bases identical to TRBD1. Germline V CDR1 and CDR2: MNHEY, SVGEGT. The CDR3 covers 17 residues. V lost 5 bases, J lost 4 bases, and 12 bases stayed unmatched. The CDR3 nucleotides are TGTGCCAGCAGTGGCGACCAGGGACAGGAGCTTAATGAAAAACTGTTTTTT. Translated: CASSGDQGQELNEKLFF.

Of note for this clonotype: With a much larger clone just one base away, this may be a read error. The J gene is TRBJ2-1, the V gene TRBV29-1, with D maybe TRBD2 (6 bases). The V gene's germline CDR1 is SQVTM and CDR2 ANQGSEA. This CDR3 region has 14 residues. Here the CDR3 reads CRVKRAGSNNEQFF. CDR3 in DNA: TGCCGCGTCAAAAGGGCGGGATCTAACAATGAGCAGTTCTTC.

The V and J genes are TRBV7-6 and TRBJ1-5; D not resolved. The CDR3 is 13 residues long. V shed 5 bases and J shed 5 bases, with 10 bases lying between them. Germline CDR1 SGHVS, CDR2 FNYEAQ. CDR3 DNA: TGTGCCAGCAGCCCCGGCCGGGATCAGCCCCAGCATTTT. Translation gives CASSPGRDQPQHF.

This clonotype was seen a handful of times. V usage is TRBV28 and J usage is TRBJ2-7; the D gene is possibly TRBD1 (5 bases). CDR1 is MDHEN, CDR2 SYDVKM, per germline. The V gene lost 7 bases and the J gene lost 0 bases, with 10 bases spanning the gap. CDR3 length: 13 amino acids. The CDR3 DNA is TGTGCCAGCAAGGGGCTGAGCTCCTACGAGCAGTACTTC. This encodes CASKGLSSYEQYF.

There are a few counts of this clonotype. The genes are TRBV5-1 and TRBJ2-7; the match to TRBD1 covers 8 bases. Trimming took 0 bases from V and 4 from J; bases not matched to a gene: 6. Germline V lookup: CDR1 SGHRS, CDR2 YFSETQ. This CDR3 region has 15 residues. The CDR3 spells CASSLAQGANYEQYF. The CDR3 coding sequence is TGCGCCAGCAGCTTGGCTCAGGGGGCGAATTACGAGCAGTACTTC.

The chain employs TRBV29-1 and TRBJ2-2, with D perhaps matching TRBD1 (6 bases). CDR3 length: 15 residues. From germline, CDR1 is SQVTM and CDR2 ANQGSEA. Deletions cut 5 bases from V and 2 bases from J, with 15 bases between. The CDR3 reads CSVSDGTFNTGELFF. The DNA for the CDR3 is TGCAGCGTTTCCGACGGGACATTTAACACCGGGGAGCTGTTTTTT.

This clonotype turned up a few times. V usage is TRBV4-1 and J usage is TRBJ2-3, with 7 bases matching TRBD1. CDR1 and CDR2 (germline): MGHRA, YSYEKL. The CDR3 has 17 amino acids. Germline trimming cut 1 base from V and 4 bases from J; bases unmatched to any gene: 11. Written as DNA, the CDR3 is TGCGCCAGCAGCCAAGTTCGGAAGGGGGCTTCCCCAGATACGCAGTATTTT. Encoded protein: CASSQVRKGASPDTQYF.

There are a few counts of this clonotype. The chain is built from TRBV6-1 and TRBJ2-3, with TRBD2 matching over 12 bases. Germline values: CDR1 MNHNS, CDR2 SASEGT. The junction had 9 bases not matched to a gene; V was cut back by 5 bases and J by 0 bases. The CDR3 sequence is 18 residues long. DNA for the CDR3: TGTGCCAGCAGTCCTCGGACTAGCGGGGCCCCAAGCACAGATACGCAGTATTTT. Its translation: CASSPRTSGAPSTDTQYF.

This clonotype has more than one count but fewer than ten. This may arise from a read error, as a much more abundant clone is one base away. The genes are TRBV27 and TRBJ1-2, with TRBD1 matching over 8 bases. V lost 6 bases to trimming and J lost 1 base; unmatched junction nucleotides: 4. Germline loops: CDR1 MNHEY, CDR2 SMNVEV (reference sequence). The CDR3 loop spans 14 amino acids. DNA for the CDR3: TGTGCCAGCAGGCGGACAGGGAGTAACTATGGCTACACCTTC. The encoded protein is CASRRTGSNYGYTF.

This chain joins TRBV11-2 and TRBJ2-2; D is possibly TRBD1 or TRBD2 (6 bases each). Germline V gene sequence: CDR1 SGHAT, CDR2 FQNNGV. This CDR3 is 15 amino acids long. Trimming cost V 3 bases and J 6 bases, with 14 bases left between them. The CDR3 loop is CASSFGGEYSGELFF. CDR3 DNA: TGTGCCAGCAGCTTCGGGGGCGAATATTCCGGGGAGCTGTTTTTT.

With regard to this clonotype: Possible read error: a much larger clone is one base away. V and J are TRBV7-2 and TRBJ1-5; D gene unclear. Germline values: CDR1 SGHTA, CDR2 FQGNSA. The CDR3 sequence is 12 residues long. Trimming removed 5 bases at V and 6 bases at J, with 8 bases between. CDR3 in DNA: TGTGCCAGCAGCCCCCCACGTCAGCCCCAGCATTTT. Its protein is CASSPPRQPQHF.

This clonotype was observed a few times. The CDR3 spells CSAQRAHDEQFF. The CDR3 coding sequence is TGCAGTGCCCAGAGGGCGCACGATGAGCAGTTCTTC. The chain uses TRBV20-1 and TRBJ2-1; the D gene is possibly TRBD2 (5 bases). Trimming removed 6 bases from V and 8 bases from J, with 14 bases in between. The CDR3 length is 12 residues. Per germline, CDR1 DFQATT and CDR2 SNEGSKA (reference sequence).

The rearrangement uses TRBV20-1 and TRBJ2-1; TRBD1 or TRBD2 may be the D gene (6 bases each). This CDR3 region has 16 residues. Per the germline V gene, CDR1 is DFQATT and CDR2 is SNEGSKA (reference sequence). V shed 1 base and J shed 0 bases, with 13 bases lying between them. This chain's CDR3 is CSARARGTSSYNEQFF. The CDR3 nucleotides read TGCAGTGCTAGAGCCCGGGGGACAAGCTCCTACAATGAGCAGTTCTTC.

This clonotype was counted only a few times. The chain has TRBV7-3 and TRBJ2-1, with 14 nucleotides matching TRBD2. The CDR3 has 17 residues. Per the germline V gene, CDR1 is SGHTA and CDR2 is FQGTGA. V trimming: 5 bases; J trimming: 10 bases; junction bases outside the gene matches: 13. The CDR3 DNA is TGTGCCAGCAGCCGAAGTGGGGGACTAGCGGGAGTAGGGGAGCAGTTCTTC. Its translation: CASSRSGGLAGVGEQFF.

This clonotype has just one count. A much larger clone lies a single base off, so this may be a read error. The chain has TRBV29-1 and TRBJ2-7; D not resolved. The CDR3 runs to 12 residues. V was clipped by 4 bases and J by 2 bases, with 9 bases between them. The germline gives CDR1 SQVTM, CDR2 ANQGSEA. This CDR3 is CSVGKGPYEQYF. The CDR3 DNA reads as TGCAGCGTTGGAAAGGGCCCCTACGAGCAGTACTTC.

The CDR3 spells CASSRDKRAKNIQYF. The CDR3 DNA reads TGTGCCAGCAGCCGGGACAAGAGGGCCAAAAACATTCAGTACTTC. This sequence joins TRBV12-3 or TRBV12-4 and TRBJ2-4; the D gene is possibly TRBD1 (6 bases). The CDR3 length is 15 residues. V was trimmed by 6 bases and J by 1 base, leaving 13 bases between them.

V and J are TRBV20-1 and TRBJ2-7, with D uncertain. This CDR3 comprises 14 residues. Germline V gene sequence: CDR1 DFQATT, CDR2 SNEGSKA (reference sequence). CDR3 coding DNA: TGCAGGGTGCCCCATGCAGGTTCCTCCTACGAGCAGTACTTC. Translated, it gives CRVPHAGSSYEQYF.

The J gene is TRBJ2-5, the V gene TRBV20-1; tentatively, D is TRBD2 (6 bases). The CDR3 is 15 amino acids. Trimming removed 5 bases at V and 1 base at J, with 17 bases between. Germline V gives CDR1 DFQATT, CDR2 SNEGSKA (reference sequence). The CDR3 protein is CSAQLSGGSQETQYF. CDR3 nucleotides: TGCAGTGCTCAACTCTCCGGGGGTAGCCAAGAGACCCAGTACTTC.

This clonotype has more than one count but fewer than ten. The chain is built from TRBV5-1 and TRBJ1-4; 10 bases map to TRBD1. CDR1 is SGHRS and CDR2 is YFSETQ in the germline V gene. V was clipped by 4 bases and J by 6 bases; unmatched bases: 6. The CDR3 runs to 15 residues. Written as DNA, the CDR3 is TGCGCCAGCAGCATACCCGGGACAGGGGATGAAAAACTGTTTTTT. Its protein product is CASSIPGTGDEKLFF.